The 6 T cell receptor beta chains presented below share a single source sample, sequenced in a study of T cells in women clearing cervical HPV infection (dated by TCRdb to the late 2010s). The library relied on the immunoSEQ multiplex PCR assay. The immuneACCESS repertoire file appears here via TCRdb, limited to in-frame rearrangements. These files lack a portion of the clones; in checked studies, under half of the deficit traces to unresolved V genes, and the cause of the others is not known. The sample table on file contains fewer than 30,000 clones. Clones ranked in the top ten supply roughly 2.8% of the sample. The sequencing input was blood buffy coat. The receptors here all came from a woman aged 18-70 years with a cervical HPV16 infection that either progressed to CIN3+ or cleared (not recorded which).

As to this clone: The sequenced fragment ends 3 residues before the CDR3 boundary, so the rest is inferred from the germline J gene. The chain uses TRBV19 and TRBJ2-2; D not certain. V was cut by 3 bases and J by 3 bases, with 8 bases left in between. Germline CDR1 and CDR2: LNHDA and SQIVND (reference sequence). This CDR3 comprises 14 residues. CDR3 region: CASSINQYTGELFF. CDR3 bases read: TGTGCCAGTAGTATTAATCAGTACACCGGGGAG. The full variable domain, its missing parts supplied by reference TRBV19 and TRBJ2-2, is DGGITQSPKYLFRKEGQNVTLSCEQNLNHDAMYWYRQDPGQGLRLIYYSQIVNDFQKGDIAEGYSVSREKKESFPLTVTSAQKNPTAFYLCASSINQYTGELFFGEGSRLTVL.

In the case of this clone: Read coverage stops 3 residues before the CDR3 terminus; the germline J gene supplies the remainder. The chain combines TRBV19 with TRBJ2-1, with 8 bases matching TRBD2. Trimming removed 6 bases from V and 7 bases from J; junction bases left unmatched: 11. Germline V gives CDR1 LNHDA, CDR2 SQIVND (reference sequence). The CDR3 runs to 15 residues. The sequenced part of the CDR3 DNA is TGTGCCAGTAGATCCCCTGAGCGGGAGACGAATGAG. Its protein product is CASRSPERETNE. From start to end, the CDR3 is CASRSPERETNEQFF.

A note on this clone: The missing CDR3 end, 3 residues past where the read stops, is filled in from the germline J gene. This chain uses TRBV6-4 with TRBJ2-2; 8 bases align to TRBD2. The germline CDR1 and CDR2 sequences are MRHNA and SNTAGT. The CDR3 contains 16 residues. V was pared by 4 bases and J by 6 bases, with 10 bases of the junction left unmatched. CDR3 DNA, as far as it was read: TGTGCCAGCAGTGTATCCGGGACTAGTGGTCCCGGGGAG. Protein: CASSVSGTSGPGE. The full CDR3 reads CASSVSGTSGPGELFF.

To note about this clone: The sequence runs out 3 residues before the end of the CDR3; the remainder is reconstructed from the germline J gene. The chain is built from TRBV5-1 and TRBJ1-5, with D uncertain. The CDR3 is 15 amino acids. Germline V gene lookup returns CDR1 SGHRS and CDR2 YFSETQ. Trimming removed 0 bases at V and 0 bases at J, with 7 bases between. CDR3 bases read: TGCGCCAGCAGCTTGGGACACAATAGCAATCAGCCC. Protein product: CASSLGHNSNQP. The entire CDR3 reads CASSLGHNSNQPQHF.

This chain's CDR3 is CASSYVTYEQYF. Incomplete CDR3 DNA: TGTGCCAGCAGCTACGTAACCTACGAG. The chain uses TRBV2 and TRBJ2-7; D not resolved. The CDR3 end is not reached by the read, which stops 3 residues before it; the germline J gene fills it in. The CDR3 has 12 residues. V was pared by 6 bases and J by 2 bases, with 8 bases between. The germline V gene encodes CDR1 SNHLY and CDR2 FYNNEI.

The CDR3 loop is CAWSGAAYEQYF. The DNA read from the CDR3 is TGTGCCTGGAGTGGGGCAGCCTACGAG. The chain couples TRBV30 to TRBJ2-7; D call uncertain. The read is 3 residues too short to cover the CDR3 end, so that end is filled in from the germline J gene. The CDR3 sequence is 12 residues long. The germline gives CDR1 GTSNPN, CDR2 SVGIG (reference sequence). Trimming removed 1 base at V and 2 bases at J, with 6 bases between.